This T cell receptor beta chain was recorded in a study of T cell responses to AZD1222 COVID-19 vaccine. Study-wide points: Spike-specific TCR depth and breadth grew after two AZD1222 doses. Spike regions recognized by vaccine-associated CD4 TCRs spanned the protein, led by 160-218 and 743-854. Seropositive status at baseline applied to only six AZD1222 recipients.

Remarks on this clone: The antigen is undetermined.

TCRdb keeps only in-frame clones here, not all; method: immunoSEQ multiplex PCR. The sample gives 99,000 or so clones, around nine tenths of which show up once; about 2.9% is in the top ten. CDR1 is SGDLS, CDR2 YYNGEE, per germline. This CDR3 has 14 residues. V was clipped by 7 bases and J by 5 bases, with 19 bases between them. This receptor was identified in an adult in good health. The chain employs TRBV9 and TRBJ2-7; D is perhaps TRBD2 (6 bases). Sequenced here: peripheral blood, sampled on day 0 of AZD1222 vaccination. CDR3 DNA: TGTGCCAGCTCCACGGAGGGGTTAACTAACGAGCAGTACTTC. It yields the protein CASSTEGLTNEQYF.